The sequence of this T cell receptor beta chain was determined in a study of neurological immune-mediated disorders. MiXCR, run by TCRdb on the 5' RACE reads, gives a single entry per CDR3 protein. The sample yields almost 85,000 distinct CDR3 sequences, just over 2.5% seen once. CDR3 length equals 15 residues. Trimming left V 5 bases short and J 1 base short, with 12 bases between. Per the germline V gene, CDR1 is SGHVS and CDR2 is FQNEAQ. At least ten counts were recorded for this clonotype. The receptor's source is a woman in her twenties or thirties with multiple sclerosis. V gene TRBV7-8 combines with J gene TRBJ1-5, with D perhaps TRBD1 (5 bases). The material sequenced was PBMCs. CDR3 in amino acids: CASSPSRVSNQPQHF. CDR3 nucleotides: TGTGCCAGCAGCCCGTCCAGGGTAAGCAATCAGCCCCAGCATTTT.